One and the same sample provided the 4 T cell receptor beta chains below, sequenced in a study of cytomegalovirus exposure and HLA in healthy donors. Use of 60 Vbeta and 13 Jbeta primers characterized the PCR. TCRdb keeps only in-frame clones here, not all; method: immunoSEQ multiplex PCR. The sample has 160,000 or so clones, around 80% seen once. Sequencing used PBMCs. The receptors shown here come from a man aged 30 to 39 in good health and CMV-seronegative.

This clone was seen once. The chain carries TRBV7-3 and TRBJ1-1, with TRBD1 matching 8 bases. Germline CDR1 is SGHTA and CDR2 is FQGTGA. This CDR3 region has 14 residues. The trim removed 5 bases at V and 5 bases at J, leaving 7 bases unmatched. The DNA of the CDR3 is TGTGCCAGCAGCGTGCAGGGGGCGGGAACTGAAGCTTTCTTT. This gives the protein CASSVQGAGTEAFF.

The chain employs TRBV30 and TRBJ2-7; maybe TRBD2 (6 bases). The CDR3 is 14 residues long. V shed 2 bases and J shed 1 base, with 12 bases lying between them. CDR1 and CDR2 (germline): GTSNPN, SVGIG (reference sequence). The CDR3 coding sequence is TGTGCCTGGAGTAGCAAGCGGGCGTCCTACGAGCAGTACTTC. Its translation: CAWSSKRASYEQYF.

The rearrangement uses TRBV6-5 and TRBJ2-1; 7 bases are a match to TRBD1. The CDR3 has 16 residues. J gave up 5 bases and V 0 bases, and 7 bases lay outside the gene matches. CDR1 MNHEY and CDR2 SVGAGI come from the germline V gene. The CDR3 reads CASSYSVFGQDNEQFF. The CDR3 DNA follows: TGTGCCAGCAGTTACTCCGTTTTCGGACAGGACAATGAGCAGTTCTTC.

For this clone: A junction end diverges from the germline sequence, so it may reflect a read error. The chain uses TRBV30 and TRBJ1-1; D uncertain. Germline loops: CDR1 GTSNPN, CDR2 SVGIG (reference sequence). The CDR3 totals 12 residues. The CDR3 DNA is TGTGCCTGGAGCCCATTTAACATTGAAGCTTTCTTT. The encoded protein is CAWSPFNIEAFF.